The clone carrying this T cell receptor (beta chain) turned up a few times. The antigen remains undetermined. The trim removed 4 bases at V and 4 bases at J, leaving 16 bases unmatched. Per the germline V gene, CDR1 is DFQATT and CDR2 is SNEGSKA (reference sequence). This CDR3 spans 18 amino acids. The source material, RNA transcripts, was used to amplify TCR beta CDR3 regions. The HTBI primer set was used in a first-round RT-PCR of the TCR CDR3. TCRdb processed the multiplex PCR reads anew with MiXCR; each CDR3 protein has one entry. The table has approximately 350,000 distinct CDR3 sequences, roughly 15% seen once. The data stem from a study of T cells in Graves' hyperthyroidism and ophthalmopathy. General study points: A model using 13 V-J features told ophthalmopathy apart from stable hyperthyroidism. Ophthalmopathy prediction by the model preceded onset by a median about 6.8 months.

The sequence was obtained from a woman aged 60-75 years with Graves' ophthalmopathy. V usage is TRBV20-1 and J usage is TRBJ2-1, with 10 bases aligning to TRBD2. Sequenced sample: blood. CDR3 in amino acids: CSAIGRSGRALTYNEQFF. In nucleotides, the CDR3 is TGCAGTGCTATCGGGCGAAGCGGGAGGGCTCTCACTTACAATGAGCAGTTCTTC.